The source of this T cell receptor (beta chain) is a study of blood T cells in healthy people across ages. Study context: Using template switching, researchers captured about one barcoded beta molecule for each two T cells.

CDR1 is DFQATT and CDR2 is SNEGSKA in the germline V gene (reference sequence). The CDR3 is 15 residues long. V was trimmed by 2 bases and J by 8 bases, leaving 21 bases between them. Primers used in a second PCR of about 6 to 12 cycles were a sample-barcoded 5' primer and a J-beta primer mix. TCRdb processed the 5' RACE reads anew with MiXCR; each CDR3 protein has one entry. The sample records roughly 800,000 distinct CDR3 sequences, 58% being singletons. The sample consisted of blood. The receptor comes from a young man in good health. The rearrangement links TRBV20-1 to TRBJ1-2, with TRBD1 as a possible D gene (5 bases). The CDR3 region has the DNA TGCAGTGCTAGAAGGGGAGAGTTCGATCCAGCGGGCTACACCTTC. Protein product: CSARRGEFDPAGYTF.